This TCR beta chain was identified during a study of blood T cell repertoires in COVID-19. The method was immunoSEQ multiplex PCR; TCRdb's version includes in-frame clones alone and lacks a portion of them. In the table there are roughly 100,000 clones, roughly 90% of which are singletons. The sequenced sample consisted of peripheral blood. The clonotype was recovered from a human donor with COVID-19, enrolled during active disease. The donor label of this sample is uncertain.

This CDR3 is CASSLGTVFGSYEQYF. The CDR3 DNA follows: TGCGCCAGCAGCTTGGGGACAGTATTCGGATCCTACGAGCAGTACTTC. V is TRBV5-1 and J is TRBJ2-7, with D perhaps TRBD1 (6 bases). Germline V gene lookup returns CDR1 SGHRS and CDR2 YFSETQ. V was shortened by 0 bases and J by 1 base, with 14 bases between the two germline ends. The length of the CDR3 is 16 residues. The full variable domain, with the rest looked up from reference TRBV5-1 and TRBJ2-7, is KAGVTQTPRYLIKTRGQQVTLSCSPISGHRSVSWYQQTPGQGLQFLFEYFSETQRNKGNFPGRFSGRQFSNSRSEMNVSTLELGDSALYLCASSLGTVFGSYEQYFGPGTRLTVT.